This T cell receptor beta chain is from a study of cytomegalovirus exposure and HLA in healthy donors listed by TCRdb under 2017. Looking at the study overall: An earlier analysis of more than 550 of the donors reported 276 Gb of sequence data and 95 million to 120 million unique TCR beta sequences obtained from some 170 million T cells. A later analysis re-examined previously published TCR beta repertoires from just over 650 donors and added high-resolution HLA genotyping to investigate patterns of TCR occurrence. Four to six DR-DQ haplotypes were handled as single units for association and clustering because linkage in the cohort was strong. Genome-wide SNP genotypes for about 65% of the 666 donors were used in a later genetic analysis, which treated that subset as a discovery cohort. Besides the first cohort of approximately 710 subjects, a separate validation cohort made up of 120 different subjects was used. The study was designed to test whether signatures of past pathogen exposure could be identified by cataloging public T cell receptors. To decide whether each TCR beta V gene segment behaved as functional or pseudogenic, an earlier analysis of some 600 of the donors relied on high-throughput TCR beta sequencing. Of the 300 to 450 genotyped donors, roughly 80% fell in the genetic ancestry cluster associated with self-reported Caucasian donors. Every discovery cohort repertoire had been produced on one sequencing platform. An early release that covered several hundred HLA-typed donors contained approximately 300 gigabases of sequencing data and 80 million or so unique TCR sequences. Donor age, sex, ethnicity and CMV serostatus were collected together with the repertoire data. On average, about 200,000 unique TCR beta nucleotide sequences were sequenced per donor among a few hundred genotyped donors of the cohort, with 15% to 20% of those sequences being non-productive. Class I and class II HLA loci were covered by the typing at four-digit resolution. Typing coverage varied by locus: about 629-640 donors for A, B, C, DRB1 and DQB1; around 560 for DQA1; approximately 570 for DPA1; around 490 for DPB1. The study used immunosequencing to profile the T cell repertoires of around 600 subjects and linked those repertoires to cytomegalovirus serostatus. Rather than using new phenotypic data, the later analysis identified candidate immune exposures from TCR beta sequences and from how often those sequences occurred across donors. High-throughput TCR immunosequencing, statistical association of individual TCRs with disease status, and machine learning were combined to predict cytomegalovirus infection status. What the authors observed across the whole study: A later analysis found that TCR association rates varied across HLA loci, with DRB1 alleles showing the most associated TCRs and HLA-C alleles the fewest. When HLA alleles, especially DR and DQ, strongly co-occurred, attributing TCR associations to individual alleles was difficult. In both the original and validation cohorts, the classifier was reported to diagnose cytomegalovirus status with high specificity and sensitivity. Across donors, most TCR sequences were observed very rarely, whereas some public TCRs were present in many individuals. In a later analysis, most CMV-associated TCR beta chains were found to appear HLA-restricted, with HLA associations seemingly driven largely by CMV exposure. Presence/absence analyses assumed roughly uniform sequencing depth across donors, an assumption that may not hold. Correlated functional status among segregating V segments might be attributable to linkage disequilibrium, but an unknown experimental factor could not be ruled out. Some IMGT-functional V segments, including TRBV6-2 and TRBV6-3, could not be told apart with the 87-base-pair reads, so those segments were excluded. Only TCR beta chains were sequenced in this cohort, and the absence of alpha or paired-chain data limited detectable features. In the study, approximately 160 TCR beta chains were listed as associated with cytomegalovirus. In a later analysis, some 17,000 TCR beta sequences were associated with specific HLA alleles at a false discovery rate of 0.05. In a later genetic analysis, a missense DCLRE1C variant was associated with V-gene and J-gene trimming of TCR beta chains, and the association was replicated in an independent cohort. In an earlier analysis of approximately 600 of the donors, most TCR beta V segments were observed in productive rearrangements about 87% or about 30% of the time, broadly matching IMGT annotations. According to a later genetic analysis, donors in an Asian-associated ancestry cluster had fewer N-insertions in productive TCRs than the approximately 650-donor mean. According to a later analysis, parvovirus B19, influenza, CMV and Epstein-Barr virus appeared linked to several top co-occurrence clusters. A further reported finding was that TCR beta sequences accurately predicted the HLA-A and HLA-B alleles for most subjects in the first cohort. The authors suggested that the approach could potentially be generalized to other disease states and immunological phenotypes. In a later analysis, HLA-associated TCR beta chains showed more clonal expansion and lower generation probabilities than non-associated chains that were equally common. Because counts were too low, some 17 rarely observed V segments, including chromosome 9 orphons, were excluded from the earlier analysis of 587 of the donors. A cluster of highly shared sequence variants was judged likely to represent a technical artifact of the sequencing pipeline. A few of the identified cytomegalovirus-associated TCR beta chains were confirmed in vitro to be specific for cytomegalovirus antigens. CMV serostatus was the only immune exposure information available for the cohort. Because some donors lacked HLA typing at each locus, the association tests relied only on the typed subset.

Note on this clone: It lacks a known antigen. The input lacks base qualities; no much larger clone sits a single base away.

Inclusive of the bounding cysteine and phenylalanine, the CDR3 is 14 residues long. The sequence is cut down to CDR3 DNA, 42 bases in frame from base 1. Cut back by 8 bases and 8 bases, the V and J ends lie 21 bases apart. The cohort consisted of more than 650 healthy bone marrow donors. All cohort members were sampled while nominally healthy, although unrecorded immune exposures were likely present. The donor tested CMV seronegative, placing the donor among the 350 to 400 seronegative members of the cohort. A peripheral blood sample was collected from each donor, and TCR beta sequencing was performed on peripheral blood mononuclear cells. The Qiagen DNeasy Blood Extraction Kit was used to extract genomic DNA from the blood cell samples. Library creation used the immunoSEQ multiplex PCR assay. For the multiplex PCR, a mixture combining 60 forward primers for TCR Vbeta segments and 13 reverse primers for TCR Jbeta segments was used. A multiplex PCR assay on genomic DNA amplified the CDR3 region of rearranged TCR beta genes. Amplified TCR beta libraries were sequenced as 87-base-pair reads on the Illumina HiSeq System. Turning to the authors' computational methods: In a later analysis, tens of millions of unique TCR beta chains were counted across the 500 to 850 repertoires, and about 9.9 million of these chains were shared by at least two donors. Raw reads were error-corrected and collapsed into unique sequences with a nearest-neighbor algorithm that merged closely related sequences to remove PCR and sequencing errors. V, D and J gene segments were assigned by aligning CDR3 sequences to IMGT reference sequences. For a sequence to be retained, at least a six-nucleotide match to both a V gene segment and a J gene segment was required. A rearrangement counted as productive if the CDR3 had no stop codons and remained in frame with V and J, and every other rearrangement counted as non-productive. Following IMGT convention, CDR3 was defined as the stretch from the second conserved V-encoded cysteine to the conserved J-encoded phenylalanine. The earlier analysis of 587 of the donors excluded sequences that lacked an unambiguous match to a single V gene segment. An earlier analysis of several hundred of the donors classified V segments as functional when productive rearrangements were above 56.7% and as segregating when the standard deviation between donors was above 5%. A statistical classification framework was built to diagnose cytomegalovirus status from the catalog of TCR beta chain sequences. V and J gene assignment, in a later analysis, came from comparing TCR nucleotide sequences with IMGT/GENE-DB human TR gene sequences. The TCRdist pipeline was used in a later analysis to assign CDR3 sequences and most-parsimonious VDJ recombination scenarios. In a later analysis, each TCR beta chain was defined by its CDR3 amino acid sequence together with its V-gene family, and reads without a unique V-gene family were excluded. A later analysis removed over 500 highly shared, low-generation-probability nucleotide sequences to deal with suspected cross-contamination and a sequencing artifact. A later analysis calculated a clonal expansion index for each public chain from normalized within-repertoire ranks of inferred template counts. In a later analysis, generation probabilities were computed with a VDJ recombination model fitted to out-of-frame rearrangements, and the resulting probabilities were checked against IGoR. In a later analysis, TCR-TCR, TCR-HLA and TCR-CMV co-occurrence was scored with hypergeometric tests, and a repertoire-size bias correction was applied to TCR pairs. False discovery rates were estimated in a later analysis by permuting HLA or CMV assignments 20 times. In a later analysis, co-occurring TCRs were grouped with DBSCAN, and TCRdist sequence similarity was added when clustering was performed within HLA-allele-positive subsets. Repertoires with fewer than 30,000 or more than 120,000 public chains were left out of co-occurrence clustering, as were about 5 repertoires with anomalous nucleotide sharing. The table was pulled from immuneACCESS by TCRdb, which kept in-frame rearrangements only. Such tables lose some clones; where checked, under half of the loss comes from unresolved V genes, and the rest has no known cause. V and J calls and clone size are those listed in that table; D and trimming were worked out from the DNA. Across this sample there are 72,000 or so clones, with roughly 69% seen only once. Approximately 3% of the sample lies in the top ten.

The sequence links TRBV23-1 to TRBJ1-2; 6 matching bases give a weak D call of TRBD1. TRBV23-1 is an ORF, with its function uncertain. This TCR derives from a woman aged 50 to 60 in good health and CMV-seronegative. Sample: PBMCs. The sequenced DNA: TGCGCCAGCTATACAAAAAGATCAGGGGAAGGCTACACCTTC. This gives the protein CASYTKRSGEGYTF.